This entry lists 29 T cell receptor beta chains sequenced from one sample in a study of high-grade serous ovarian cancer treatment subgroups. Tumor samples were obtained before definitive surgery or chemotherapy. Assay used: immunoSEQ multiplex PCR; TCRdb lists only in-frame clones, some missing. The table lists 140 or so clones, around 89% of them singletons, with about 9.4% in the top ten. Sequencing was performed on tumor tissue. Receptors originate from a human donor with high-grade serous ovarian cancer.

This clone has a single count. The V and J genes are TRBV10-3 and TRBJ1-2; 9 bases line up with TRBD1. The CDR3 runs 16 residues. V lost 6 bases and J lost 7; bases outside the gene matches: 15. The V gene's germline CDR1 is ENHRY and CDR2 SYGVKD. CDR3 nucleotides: TGTGCCATCAGCGAACGGACAGGGGCCGCCGGGGGTGGCTACACCTTC. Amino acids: CAISERTGAAGGGYTF.

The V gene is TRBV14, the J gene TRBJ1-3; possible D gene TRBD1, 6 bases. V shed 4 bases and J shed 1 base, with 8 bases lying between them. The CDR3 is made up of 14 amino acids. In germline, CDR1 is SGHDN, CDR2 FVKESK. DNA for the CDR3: TGTGCCAGCAGCCTGGGGACATCTGGAAACACCATATATTTT. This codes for CASSLGTSGNTIYF.

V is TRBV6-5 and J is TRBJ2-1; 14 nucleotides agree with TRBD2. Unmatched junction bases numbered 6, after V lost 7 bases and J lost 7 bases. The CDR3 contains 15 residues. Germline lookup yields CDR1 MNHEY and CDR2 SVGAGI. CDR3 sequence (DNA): TGTGCCAGCACCCGACTAGCGGGGGGGTTGAATGAGCAGTTCTTC. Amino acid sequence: CASTRLAGGLNEQFF.

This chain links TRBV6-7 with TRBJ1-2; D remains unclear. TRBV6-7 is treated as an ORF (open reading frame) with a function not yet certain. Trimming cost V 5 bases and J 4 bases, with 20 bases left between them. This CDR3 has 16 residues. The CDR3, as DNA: TGTGCCAGCAGTATTCTTGAGCGTATAAAGACCTATGGCTACACCTTC. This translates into CASSILERIKTYGYTF.

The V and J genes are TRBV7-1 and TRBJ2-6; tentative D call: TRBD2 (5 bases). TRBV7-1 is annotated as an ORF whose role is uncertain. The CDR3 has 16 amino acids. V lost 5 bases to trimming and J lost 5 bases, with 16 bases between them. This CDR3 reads CASSRGRQSRANVLTF. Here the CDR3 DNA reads TGTGCCAGCAGCAGAGGGCGACAAAGTCGGGCCAACGTCCTGACTTTC.

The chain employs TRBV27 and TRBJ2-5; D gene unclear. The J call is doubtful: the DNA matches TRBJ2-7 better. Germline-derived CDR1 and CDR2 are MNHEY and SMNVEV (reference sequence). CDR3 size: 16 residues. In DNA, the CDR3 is TGTGCCAGCAGTCCCTTGGGCGGCTCTCACTCCTACGAGCAGTACTTC. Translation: CASSPLGGSHSYEQYF.

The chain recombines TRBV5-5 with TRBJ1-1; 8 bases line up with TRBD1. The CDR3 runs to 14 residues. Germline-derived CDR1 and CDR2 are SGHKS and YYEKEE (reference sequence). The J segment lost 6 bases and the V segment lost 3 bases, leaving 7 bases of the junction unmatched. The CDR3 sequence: CASSSGGQGSEAFF. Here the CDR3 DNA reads TGTGCCAGCAGCTCCGGCGGACAGGGTTCTGAAGCTTTCTTT.

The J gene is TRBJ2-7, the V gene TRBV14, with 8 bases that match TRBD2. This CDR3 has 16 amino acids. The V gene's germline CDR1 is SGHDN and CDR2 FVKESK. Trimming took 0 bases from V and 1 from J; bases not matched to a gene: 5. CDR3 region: CASSQEGLGRSYEQYF. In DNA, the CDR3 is TGTGCCAGCAGCCAAGAGGGACTAGGGAGATCCTACGAGCAGTACTTC. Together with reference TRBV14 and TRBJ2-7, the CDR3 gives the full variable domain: EAGVTQFPSHSVIEKGQTVTLRCDPISGHDNLYWYRRVMGKEIKFLLHFVKESKQDESGMPNNRFLAERTGGTYSTLKVQPAELEDSGVYFCASSQEGLGRSYEQYFGPGTRLTVT.

CDR3 DNA: TGCGCCAGCAGCTTTGAGGCAGGGGGGATAGATACGCAGTATTTT. Translating it yields CASSFEAGGIDTQYF. The chain employs TRBV5-1 and TRBJ2-3; tentatively, D is TRBD1 (7 bases). From germline, CDR1 is SGHRS and CDR2 YFSETQ. The CDR3 is 15 residues long. The V and J ends lost 2 bases and 5 bases respectively, with 15 bases between them.

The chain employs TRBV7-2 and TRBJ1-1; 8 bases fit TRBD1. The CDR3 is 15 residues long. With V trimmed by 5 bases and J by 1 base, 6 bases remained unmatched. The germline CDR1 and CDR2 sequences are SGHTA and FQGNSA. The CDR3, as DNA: TGTGCCAGCAGCACGCAGACAGGGGCGAACACTGAAGCTTTCTTT. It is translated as CASSTQTGANTEAFF.

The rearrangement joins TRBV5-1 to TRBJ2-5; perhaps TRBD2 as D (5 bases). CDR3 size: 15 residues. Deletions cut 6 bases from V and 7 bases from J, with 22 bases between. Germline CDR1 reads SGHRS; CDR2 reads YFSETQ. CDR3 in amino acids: CASTPDSSPPGTQYF. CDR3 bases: TGCGCCAGCACTCCGGACTCCTCTCCCCCGGGGACCCAGTACTTC. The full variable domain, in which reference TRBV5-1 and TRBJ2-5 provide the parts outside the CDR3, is KAGVTQTPRYLIKTRGQQVTLSCSPISGHRSVSWYQQTPGQGLQFLFEYFSETQRNKGNFPGRFSGRQFSNSRSEMNVSTLELGDSALYLCASTPDSSPPGTQYFGPGTRLLVL.

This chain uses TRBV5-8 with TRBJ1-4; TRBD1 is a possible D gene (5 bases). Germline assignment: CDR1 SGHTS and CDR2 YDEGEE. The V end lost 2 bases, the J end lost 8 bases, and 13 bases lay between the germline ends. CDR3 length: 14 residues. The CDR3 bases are TGTGCCAGCAGCTTACGGGGAGGGGTGGAAAAACTGTTTTTT. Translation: CASSLRGGVEKLFF. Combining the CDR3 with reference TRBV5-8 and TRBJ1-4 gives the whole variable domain EAGVTQSPTHLIKTRGQQATLRCSPISGHTSVYWYQQALGLGLQFLLWYDEGEERNRGNFPPRFSGRQFPNYSSELNVNALELEDSALYLCASSLRGGVEKLFFGSGTQLSVL.

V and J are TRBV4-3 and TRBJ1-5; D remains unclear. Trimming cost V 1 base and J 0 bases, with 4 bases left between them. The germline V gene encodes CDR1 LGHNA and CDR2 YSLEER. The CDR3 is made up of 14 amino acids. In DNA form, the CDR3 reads TGCGCCAGCAGCCAAGGGGTTAGCAATCAGCCCCAGCATTTT. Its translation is CASSQGVSNQPQHF.

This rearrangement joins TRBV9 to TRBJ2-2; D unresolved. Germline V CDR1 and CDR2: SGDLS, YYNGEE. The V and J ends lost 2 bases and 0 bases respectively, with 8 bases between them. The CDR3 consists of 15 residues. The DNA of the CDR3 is TGTGCCAGCAGCGTGGCAGACCCGAACACCGGGGAGCTGTTTTTT. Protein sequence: CASSVADPNTGELFF.

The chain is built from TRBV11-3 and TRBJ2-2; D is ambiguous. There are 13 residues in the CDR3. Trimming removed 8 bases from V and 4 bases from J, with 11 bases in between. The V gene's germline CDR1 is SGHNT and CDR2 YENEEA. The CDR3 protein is CASAVRSTGELFF. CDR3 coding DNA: TGTGCCAGCGCAGTAAGGAGCACCGGGGAGCTGTTTTTT.

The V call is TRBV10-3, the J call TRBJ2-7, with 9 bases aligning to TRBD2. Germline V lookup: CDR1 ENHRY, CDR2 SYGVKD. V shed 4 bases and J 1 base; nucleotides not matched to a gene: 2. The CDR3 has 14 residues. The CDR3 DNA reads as TGTGCCATCAGTGTTGCGGGGGGGTCCTACGAGCAGTACTTC. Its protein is CAISVAGGSYEQYF.

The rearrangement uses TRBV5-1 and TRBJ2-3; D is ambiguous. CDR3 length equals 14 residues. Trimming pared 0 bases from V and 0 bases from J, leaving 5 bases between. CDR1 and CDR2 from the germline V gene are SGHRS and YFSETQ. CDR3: CASSLGGSTDTQYF. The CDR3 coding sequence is TGCGCCAGCAGCTTGGGCGGAAGCACAGATACGCAGTATTTT.

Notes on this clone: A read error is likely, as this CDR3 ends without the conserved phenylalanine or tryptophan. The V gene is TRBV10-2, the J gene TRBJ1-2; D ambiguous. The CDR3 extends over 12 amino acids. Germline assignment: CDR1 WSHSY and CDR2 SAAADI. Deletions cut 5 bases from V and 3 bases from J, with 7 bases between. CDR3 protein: CASSTGDYGYTL. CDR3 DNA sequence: TGCGCCAGCAGTACCGGAGACTATGGCTACACCCTC.

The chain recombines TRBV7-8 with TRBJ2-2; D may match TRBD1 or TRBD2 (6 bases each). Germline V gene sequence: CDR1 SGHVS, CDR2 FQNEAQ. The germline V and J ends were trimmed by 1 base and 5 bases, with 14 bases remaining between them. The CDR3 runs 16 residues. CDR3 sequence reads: CASSLEGGRGTGELFF. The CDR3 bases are TGTGCCAGCAGCTTAGAGGGGGGCCGGGGAACCGGGGAGCTGTTTTTT.

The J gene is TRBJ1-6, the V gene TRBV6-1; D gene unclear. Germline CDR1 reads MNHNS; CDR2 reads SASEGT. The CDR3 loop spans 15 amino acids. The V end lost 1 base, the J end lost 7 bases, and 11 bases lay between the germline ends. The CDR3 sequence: CASSEVTVPNSPLHF. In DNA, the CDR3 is TGTGCCAGCAGTGAAGTTACAGTTCCCAATTCACCCCTCCACTTT.

The CDR3 bases are TGCGCCAGCAGCCAAAGGCCCCCAGAACCCCAGGAAGCTTTCTTT. Encoded protein: CASSQRPPEPQEAFF. V is TRBV4-1 and J is TRBJ1-1; no clear D gene. Germline V gene data show CDR1 as MGHRA and CDR2 as YSYEKL. The CDR3 consists of 15 residues. V was cut by 2 bases and J by 8 bases, with 18 bases left in between.

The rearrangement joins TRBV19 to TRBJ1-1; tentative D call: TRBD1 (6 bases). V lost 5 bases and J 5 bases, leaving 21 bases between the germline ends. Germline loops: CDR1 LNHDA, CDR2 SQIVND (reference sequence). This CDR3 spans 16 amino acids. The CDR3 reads CASSVRFSRQGTEAFF. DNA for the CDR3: TGTGCCAGTAGTGTAAGGTTTTCCCGTCAGGGGACTGAAGCTTTCTTT.

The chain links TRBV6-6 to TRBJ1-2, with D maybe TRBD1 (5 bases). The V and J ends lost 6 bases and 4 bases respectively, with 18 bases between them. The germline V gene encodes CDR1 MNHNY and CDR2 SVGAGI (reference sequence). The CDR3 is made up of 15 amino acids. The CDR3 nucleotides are TGTGCCAGCAGACCCTTGGACCAAAGGGGCTATGGCTACACCTTC. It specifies CASRPLDQRGYGYTF.

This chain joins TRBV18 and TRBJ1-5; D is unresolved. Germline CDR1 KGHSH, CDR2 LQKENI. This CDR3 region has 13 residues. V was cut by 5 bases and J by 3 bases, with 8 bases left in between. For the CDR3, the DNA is TGTGCCAGCTCAGAGCTGAACAATCAGCCCCAGCATTTT. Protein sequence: CASSELNNQPQHF. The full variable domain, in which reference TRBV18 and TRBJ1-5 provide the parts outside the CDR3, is NAGVMQNPRHLVRRRGQEARLRCSPMKGHSHVYWYRQLPEEGLKFMVYLQKENIIDESGMPKERFSAEFPKEGPSILRIQQVVRGDSAAYFCASSELNNQPQHFGDGTRLSIL.

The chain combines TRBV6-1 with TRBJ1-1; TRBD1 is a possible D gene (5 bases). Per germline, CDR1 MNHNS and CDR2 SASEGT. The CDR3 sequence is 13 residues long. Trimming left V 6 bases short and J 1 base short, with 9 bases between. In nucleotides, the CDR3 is TGTGCCAGCAGCTACAGGAGGAACACTGAAGCTTTCTTT. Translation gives CASSYRRNTEAFF.

The CDR3, as DNA: TGTGCCAGCAGTTACCATAGCGGGGGCTACAATGAGCAGTTCTTC. Translation gives CASSYHSGGYNEQFF. The chain links TRBV6-5 to TRBJ2-1; 9 nucleotides line up with TRBD2. This CDR3 region has 15 residues. V trimming: 2 bases; J trimming: 3 bases; junction bases outside the gene matches: 2. Germline loops: CDR1 MNHEY, CDR2 SVGAGI.

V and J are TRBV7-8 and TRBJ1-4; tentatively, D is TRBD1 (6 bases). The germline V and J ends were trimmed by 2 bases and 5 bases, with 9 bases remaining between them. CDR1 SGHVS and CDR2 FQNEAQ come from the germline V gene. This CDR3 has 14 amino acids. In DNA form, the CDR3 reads TGTGCCAGCAGCTTATGGACAGAGAATGAAAAACTGTTTTTT. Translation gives CASSLWTENEKLFF.

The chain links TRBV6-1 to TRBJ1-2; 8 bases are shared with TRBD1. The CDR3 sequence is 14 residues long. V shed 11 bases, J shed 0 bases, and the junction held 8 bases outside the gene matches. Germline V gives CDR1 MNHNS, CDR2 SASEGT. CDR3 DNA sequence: TGTGCCTCTTCAGGGGGCTTAGCTAACTATGGCTACACCTTC. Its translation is CASSGGLANYGYTF.

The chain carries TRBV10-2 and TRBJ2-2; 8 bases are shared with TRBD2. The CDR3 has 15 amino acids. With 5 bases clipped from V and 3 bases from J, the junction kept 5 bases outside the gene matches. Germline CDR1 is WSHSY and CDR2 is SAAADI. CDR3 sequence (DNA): TGCGCCAGCAGTCCCACTAGCGGAGACACCGGGGAGCTGTTTTTT. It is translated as CASSPTSGDTGELFF.